One sample yielded the 19 T cell receptor beta chains listed below, sequenced in a study of tissue T cells after allogeneic stem cell transplantation. Enrolled prospectively were adult allogeneic hematopoietic cell transplant recipients whose graft-versus-host disease was steroid-refractory. Assay: immunoSEQ multiplex PCR; the TCRdb copy retains only in-frame clones and omits some. The table includes about 3,000 clones, less than 80% detected once. The sample in question was ascending colon tissue, obtained at autopsy. The receptors were gathered from a male patient older than 55 with steroid-refractory graft-versus-host disease after an allogeneic stem cell transplant. Certain T cells may be donor cells from the graft.

The chain employs TRBV5-8 and TRBJ1-5; D remains ambiguous. CDR3 length equals 15 residues. Germline V gene data show CDR1 as SGHTS and CDR2 as YDEGEE. Trimming shortened V by 3 bases and J by 2 bases, and 12 bases separated the two germline ends. The CDR3, as DNA: TGTGCCAGCAGCTGGGGTTCATGGGGCAATCAGCCCCAGCATTTT. This sequence encodes CASSWGSWGNQPQHF.

The gene calls are TRBV7-2 and TRBJ2-5; no reliable D call. This CDR3 comprises 13 residues. The V end was cut by 2 bases, the J end by 5 bases, with 9 bases between. Looked up from germline, CDR1 is SGHTA and CDR2 is FQGNSA. The CDR3 sequence: CASSLSVGETQYF. The CDR3 DNA reads TGTGCCAGCAGCTTATCGGTCGGGGAGACCCAGTACTTC.

This clone was seen more than once but under ten times. The gene calls are TRBV25-1 and TRBJ2-7; D is unclear. Trimming removed 4 bases from V and 3 bases from J, with 10 bases in between. The CDR3 covers 13 residues. Per germline, CDR1 MGHDK and CDR2 SYGVNS. The CDR3 sequence is CASSAAPVYEQYF. The CDR3, as DNA: TGTGCCAGCAGTGCGGCGCCAGTCTACGAGCAGTACTTC.

This chain links TRBV19 with TRBJ1-5; 10 positions agree with TRBD1. V lost 1 base, J lost 8 bases, and 5 bases stayed unmatched. The CDR3 length is 15 residues. Per the germline V gene, CDR1 is LNHDA and CDR2 is SQIVND (reference sequence). Here the CDR3 reads CASSIGGQGYKPQHF. For the CDR3, the DNA is TGTGCCAGTAGTATAGGGGGACAGGGGTATAAGCCCCAGCATTTT.

CDR3 amino acids: CASIQDRGNGYTF. The CDR3 DNA follows: TGTGCCAGCATCCAAGACAGGGGAAACGGCTACACCTTC. The V call is TRBV7-2, the J call TRBJ1-2, with TRBD1 matching 8 bases. Germline CDR1 reads SGHTA; CDR2 reads FQGNSA. This CDR3 has 13 residues. Germline trimming cut 7 bases from V and 8 bases from J; bases unmatched to any gene: 9.

J is TRBJ2-5 and V is TRBV5-6; no firm D call. The CDR3 is 12 residues long. Deletions cut 0 bases from V and 5 bases from J, with 5 bases between. The germline CDR1 and CDR2 sequences are SGHDT and YYEEEE. DNA for the CDR3: TGTGCCAGCAGCTTGGTACGCGAGACCCAGTACTTC. It yields the protein CASSLVRETQYF.

V and J are TRBV4-2 and TRBJ2-7, with D tentatively TRBD1 (6 bases). V dropped 1 base and J dropped 4 bases, with 20 bases sitting between them. The germline gives CDR1 LGHNA, CDR2 YNFKEQ. The CDR3 covers 17 residues. CDR3 region: CASSQGVDRTFSYEQYF. CDR3 sequence (DNA): TGTGCCAGCAGCCAAGGGGTTGACAGGACGTTTTCATACGAGCAGTACTTC.

The J gene is TRBJ2-3, the V gene TRBV27, with D maybe TRBD1 (6 bases). The V end was cut by 3 bases, the J end by 1 base, with 8 bases between. Germline CDR1 and CDR2: MNHEY and SMNVEV (reference sequence). CDR3 length: 14 amino acids. CDR3 protein: CASSLRTGTDTQYF. The CDR3 DNA sequence: TGTGCCAGCAGTTTGAGGACAGGCACAGATACGCAGTATTTT.

The J gene is TRBJ1-6, the V gene TRBV3-1 (or the pseudogene TRBV3-2); D is undetermined. Germline V lookup: CDR1 LGHDT, CDR2 YNNKEL (reference sequence). Trimming shortened V by 1 base and J by 5 bases, and 9 bases separated the two germline ends. The CDR3 has 15 amino acids. The CDR3 loop reads CASSQGGGHNSPLHF. The DNA of the CDR3 is TGTGCCAGCAGCCAAGGAGGCGGGCATAATTCACCCCTCCACTTT.

The chain links TRBV9 to TRBJ1-1; 7 bases map to TRBD1. The CDR3 is 15 residues long. Germline V gives CDR1 SGDLS, CDR2 YYNGEE. The trim removed 0 bases at V and 6 bases at J, leaving 8 bases unmatched. The CDR3 DNA sequence: TGTGCCAGCAGCGTAGGGCCCGGGACAGTCGCTGAAGCTTTCTTT. Translated, it gives CASSVGPGTVAEAFF.

For this clone: One end of the junction fails to match germline, which may point to a read error. This sequence joins TRBV6-6 and TRBJ2-1; 8 bases fit TRBD1. Germline V CDR1 and CDR2: MNHNY, SVGAGI (reference sequence). This CDR3 is 14 amino acids long. The DNA for the CDR3 is TGTGCCAGCAGTGTGGACAGGGCCAGAACAGAGCTGTTCTTC. This gives the protein CASSVDRARTELFF.

Turning to this clone: Sequence at one end of the junction differs from germline and may be a read error. This chain joins TRBV6-1 and TRBJ2-5; possible D gene TRBD2, 6 bases. Germline V gene sequence: CDR1 MNHNS, CDR2 SASEGT. The CDR3 loop spans 14 amino acids. This CDR3 reads CASNERYSGETQYF. CDR3 DNA sequence: TGTGCCAGCAATGAAAGGTACAGCGGGGAGACCCAGTACTTC.

This chain joins TRBV5-1 and TRBJ2-7; unclear D gene. V dropped 0 bases and J dropped 2 bases, with 9 bases sitting between them. Germline V gives CDR1 SGHRS, CDR2 YFSETQ. CDR3 length: 14 residues. Here the CDR3 DNA reads TGCGCCAGCAGCTTGGCGGATAGTACCTACGAGCAGTACTTC. It is translated as CASSLADSTYEQYF.

This clone is large (0.1 to 1%) in the sample. V gene TRBV7-2 combines with J gene TRBJ1-2; 7 nucleotides match TRBD1. The V segment lost 1 base and the J segment 8 bases; nucleotides outside the gene matches: 10. The CDR3 is made up of 15 amino acids. Germline V gene lookup returns CDR1 SGHTA and CDR2 FQGNSA. Written as DNA, the CDR3 is TGTGCCAGCAGCTTAGGCGGGACAGTAGGGGAGGGCTACACCTTC. It translates to CASSLGGTVGEGYTF.

Only a few counts were recorded for this clone. The chain joins TRBV5-6 to TRBJ2-5; 8 bases align to TRBD2. This CDR3 contains 15 residues. Per the germline V gene, CDR1 is SGHDT and CDR2 is YYEEEE. V shed 4 bases, J shed 4 bases, and the junction held 9 bases outside the gene matches. The CDR3 is CASSGGAGGGETQYF. CDR3 coding DNA: TGTGCCAGCAGCGGGGGGGCCGGGGGGGGAGAGACCCAGTACTTC.

The J gene is TRBJ1-6, the V gene TRBV3-1 (or the pseudogene TRBV3-2); 7 bases are shared with TRBD1. The CDR3 spans 13 residues. Germline CDR1 reads LGHDT; CDR2 reads YNNKEL (reference sequence). The J segment lost 7 bases and the V segment lost 5 bases, leaving 2 bases of the junction unmatched. CDR3 sequence: CASSETGNSPLHF. For the CDR3, the DNA is TGTGCCAGCAGCGAGACAGGGAATTCACCCCTCCACTTT.

This clone appeared a single time. The sample has other DNA sequences that encode this CDR3 too. The chain links TRBV5-1 to TRBJ1-4, with D perhaps TRBD1 (6 bases). The CDR3 has 14 residues. V was pared by 0 bases and J by 4 bases, with 7 bases between. Germline CDR1 is SGHRS and CDR2 is YFSETQ. CDR3 amino acids: CASSLAGVNEKLFF. CDR3 sequence (DNA): TGCGCCAGCAGCTTGGCAGGGGTTAATGAAAAACTGTTTTTT.

V and J are TRBV11-2 and TRBJ2-5, with 10 positions matching TRBD2. J lost 7 bases, V lost 4 bases, and 6 bases had no gene match. Germline V gene lookup returns CDR1 SGHAT and CDR2 FQNNGV. The CDR3 consists of 14 residues. CDR3 DNA sequence: TGTGCCAGCAGCTCAGCGGGGGGGCTGGGGACCCAGTACTTC. Protein product: CASSSAGGLGTQYF.

CDR3 DNA: TGTGCCACCAGCAGAGCAGGGAGTTATGAAAAACTGTTTTTT. Translated, it gives CATSRAGSYEKLFF. The V gene is TRBV15, the J gene TRBJ1-4, with a possible D match to TRBD1 (5 bases). Per germline, CDR1 LNHNV and CDR2 YYDKDF (reference sequence). Trimming removed 1 base at V and 6 bases at J, with 9 bases between. The CDR3 totals 14 residues. The full variable domain, with the rest looked up from reference TRBV15 and TRBJ1-4, is DAMVIQNPRYQVTQFGKPVTLSCSQTLNHNVMYWYQQKSSQAPKLLFHYYDKDFNNEADTPDNFQSRRPNTSFCFLDIRSPGLGDTAMYLCATSRAGSYEKLFFGSGTQLSVL.